This T cell receptor (beta chain) was found in a study of blood T cell repertoires in COVID-19. In the study overall: The United States, Italy and Spain supplied acute and convalescent COVID-19 samples.

Only in-frame clones appear in the TCRdb table, and some are missing; sequencing was by immunoSEQ multiplex PCR. The repertoire holds hundreds of thousands of clones, about 89% seen once, with about 3% in the top ten. From germline, CDR1 is SGHRS and CDR2 YFSETQ. After removal of 4 bases from V and 0 bases from J, the junction contained 3 bases not matched to a gene. The CDR3 is made up of 15 amino acids. The sequence came from a woman aged 25-40 years with COVID-19, enrolled during active disease. The chain carries TRBV5-1 and TRBJ2-2, with 7 bases lining up with TRBD1. Specimen: peripheral blood. CDR3 in DNA: TGCGCCAGCAGCGCCGGGACAGCGAACACCGGGGAGCTGTTTTTT. Translated, it gives CASSAGTANTGELFF.